The 14 T cell receptor beta chains below all came from one sample that was sequenced in a study of T cell repertoires and HLA-DP antigens. Assay: immunoSEQ multiplex PCR; the TCRdb copy retains only in-frame clones and omits some. The table records 90,000 to 130,000 clones, 92% of them present only once. For these TCRs, the target antigens are not known. Sequencing was done on a sample of CD4+ T cells from PBMCs. The receptors shown here come from a young woman in good health and CMV-seronegative.

The chain has TRBV5-6 and TRBJ1-2; possible D gene TRBD1, 6 bases. Germline loops: CDR1 SGHDT, CDR2 YYEEEE. Trimming removed 5 bases from V and 2 bases from J, with 10 bases in between. The CDR3 is 13 amino acids. CDR3 in amino acids: CASSYTGNYGYTF. The CDR3, as DNA: TGTGCCAGCAGTTACACAGGGAACTATGGCTACACCTTC.

This clone was detected only once. The chain recombines TRBV5-4 with TRBJ1-1; the D is unclear. CDR3 length: 13 residues. Germline lookup yields CDR1 SGHNT and CDR2 YYREEE (reference sequence). V was shortened by 4 bases and J by 2 bases, with 9 bases between the two germline ends. The CDR3, as DNA: TGTGCCAGCAGCCTTCAGATAAACACTGAAGCTTTCTTT. Translating it yields CASSLQINTEAFF.

Only a few counts were recorded for this clone. The gene calls are TRBV25-1 and TRBJ2-4; 10 bases agree with TRBD1. Losses at the gene ends were 6 bases for V and 0 bases for J; bases not matched to a gene: 8. This CDR3 is built from 17 residues. Germline loops: CDR1 MGHDK, CDR2 SYGVNS. CDR3 sequence: CASRTGGPFLAKNIQYF. CDR3 DNA sequence: TGTGCCAGCAGGACAGGGGGCCCTTTCCTAGCCAAAAACATTCAGTACTTC.

This chain joins TRBV7-8 and TRBJ1-5; no reliable D call. This CDR3 has 15 residues. Germline V lookup: CDR1 SGHVS, CDR2 FQNEAQ. Trimming shortened V by 1 base and J by 0 bases, and 7 bases separated the two germline ends. The CDR3 DNA reads as TGTGCCAGCAGCTTAGATCCGGGTAGCAATCAGCCCCAGCATTTT. Translating it yields CASSLDPGSNQPQHF.

The V call is TRBV4-1, the J call TRBJ1-1; unclear D gene. Germline lookup yields CDR1 MGHRA and CDR2 YSYEKL. Trimming removed 4 bases at V and 9 bases at J, with 21 bases between. The length of the CDR3 is 15 residues. The CDR3 reads CASSRSRLQALKAFF. CDR3 coding DNA: TGCGCCAGCAGCCGATCAAGGCTTCAAGCTCTCAAAGCTTTCTTT.

This rearrangement joins TRBV18 to TRBJ1-3; D might be TRBD1 (5 bases). Trimming removed 0 bases at V and 4 bases at J, with 10 bases between. This CDR3 region has 15 residues. The germline V gene encodes CDR1 KGHSH and CDR2 LQKENI. In nucleotides, the CDR3 is TGTGCCAGCTCACCACCGGCAGGGATCGGAAACACCATATATTTT. Translating it yields CASSPPAGIGNTIYF.

This sequence joins TRBV5-1 and TRBJ2-5; D uncertain. The ends were cut back, 2 bases at V and 1 base at J, with 6 bases in the middle. CDR3 length: 13 amino acids. Germline lookup yields CDR1 SGHRS and CDR2 YFSETQ. The CDR3, as DNA: TGCGCCAGCAGCTTAACTCTCCAAGAGACCCAGTACTTC. It yields the protein CASSLTLQETQYF.

CDR3 nucleotide sequence: TGTGCCAGCAGCCGCCAGTCGGGGGTTCAGCCCCAGCATTTT. It is translated as CASSRQSGVQPQHF. This chain joins TRBV6-5 and TRBJ1-5, with D possibly matching TRBD1 (5 bases). Germline V gene sequence: CDR1 MNHEY, CDR2 SVGAGI. The CDR3 is 14 amino acids. V gave up 6 bases and J gave up 6 bases, with 15 bases separating them.

This clone appeared once. This rearrangement joins TRBV29-1 to TRBJ1-1; no definite D call. Germline V gene data show CDR1 as SQVTM and CDR2 as ANQGSEA. V was shortened by 4 bases and J by 1 base, with 13 bases between the two germline ends. The CDR3 runs 14 residues. For the CDR3, the DNA is TGCAGCGTTGCCGCTCGACTGGCGAACACTGAAGCTTTCTTT. Its protein is CSVAARLANTEAFF.

The gene calls are TRBV11-2 and TRBJ2-7; TRBD1 is a possible D gene (6 bases). CDR1 SGHAT and CDR2 FQNNGV come from the germline V gene. The ends were cut back, 7 bases at V and 0 bases at J, with 13 bases in the middle. This CDR3 contains 14 residues. CDR3 sequence reads: CASKTRDISYEQYF. CDR3 nucleotides: TGTGCCAGCAAAACCCGGGACATCTCCTACGAGCAGTACTTC.

This chain joins TRBV25-1 and TRBJ1-5; 7 nucleotides line up with TRBD1. This CDR3 is 15 amino acids long. Unmatched junction bases numbered 6, after V lost 1 base and J lost 6 bases. The V gene's germline CDR1 is MGHDK and CDR2 SYGVNS. The CDR3 DNA reads as TGTGCCAGCAGTGAATCAGGGGGGACCGCTCAGCCCCAGCATTTT. Protein product: CASSESGGTAQPQHF.

This chain joins TRBV28 and TRBJ2-6, with D perhaps matching TRBD1 or TRBD2 (6 bases each). Germline CDR1 reads MDHEN; CDR2 reads SYDVKM. CDR3 length equals 19 residues. Deletions cut 5 bases from V and 4 bases from J, with 24 bases between. The CDR3 reads CASSPDRGRRVSGANVLTF. Written as DNA, the CDR3 is TGTGCCAGCAGTCCAGACCGGGGGCGCCGGGTATCCGGGGCCAACGTCCTGACTTTC. The entire variable domain, with the rest obtained from reference TRBV28 and TRBJ2-6, is as follows: DVKVTQSSRYLVKRTGEKVFLECVQDMDHENMFWYRQDPGLGLRLIYFSYDVKMKEKGDIPEGYSVSREKKERFSLILESASTNQTSMYLCASSPDRGRRVSGANVLTFGAGSRLTVL.

This chain links TRBV6-5 with TRBJ2-5, with D perhaps being TRBD1 or TRBD2 (5 bases each). The CDR3 loop spans 14 amino acids. Trimming took off 4 bases at V and 5 bases at J, with 14 bases between the two ends. Germline CDR1 and CDR2: MNHEY and SVGAGI. The CDR3 sequence: CASSSPGPGETQYF. CDR3 in DNA: TGTGCCAGCAGTTCCCCGGGACCAGGGGAGACCCAGTACTTC.

A single count supports this clone. J is TRBJ2-3 and V is TRBV9, with TRBD1 as a possible D gene (6 bases). This CDR3 is built from 15 residues. Germline V gene sequence: CDR1 SGDLS, CDR2 YYNGEE. V lost 0 bases, J lost 4 bases, and 12 bases lay in between. CDR3 nucleotides: TGTGCCAGCAGCGTAGATCCAGGGGCGTCAGATACGCAGTATTTT. Protein product: CASSVDPGASDTQYF.